These T cell receptor beta chains were read from a single sample in a study of cytomegalovirus exposure and HLA in healthy donors. Assay: immunoSEQ multiplex PCR; the TCRdb copy retains only in-frame clones and omits some. The sample consists of about 130,000 clones, under 80% of them appearing once. Specimen: PBMCs. These receptors came from a man aged 40-50 years in good health and CMV-seropositive. CDR3s include the opening cysteine and the closing phenylalanine or tryptophan. D genes are given only for firm matches. Size is omitted from some rows. Given values are once, few, many or a class for expanded clones.

clone size | D gene | J gene | V gene | CDR3 protein | CDR3 DNA
few | TRBD1 | TRBJ1-3 | TRBV6-5 | CASRRQGISGNTIYF | TGTGCCAGCAGGAGACAGGGCATTTCTGGAAACACCATATATTTT
- | TRBD1 | TRBJ1-3 | TRBV5-6 | CASTSLGQPPPTGNTIYF | TGTGCCAGCACTTCGCTGGGACAGCCACCACCCACTGGAAACACCATATATTTT
- | TRBD1 | TRBJ1-5 | TRBV19 | CASSLGTESNQPQHF | TGTGCCAGTAGTCTTGGGACAGAGAGCAATCAGCCCCAGCATTTT
- | - | TRBJ1-3 | TRBV11-2 | CASSAQGLGSGNTIYF | TGTGCCAGCAGCGCCCAGGGGCTCGGGTCTGGAAACACCATATATTTT
- | TRBD2 | TRBJ2-7 | TRBV4-2 | CASRGPGLASTYEQYF | TGTGCCAGCAGGGGTCCGGGACTAGCGTCTACCTACGAGCAGTACTTC
- | TRBD1 | TRBJ1-5 | TRBV7-9 | CASSLVKGGQGGRAQHF | TGTGCCAGCAGCTTAGTTAAAGGCGGACAGGGGGGAAGAGCCCAGCATTTT
- | - | TRBJ1-6 | TRBV5-1 | CASSLTGTDSPLHF | TGCGCCAGCAGCTTGACAGGGACGGATTCACCCCTCCACTTT
few | TRBD1 | TRBJ2-1 | TRBV6-1 | CASSGGQGHEQFF | TGTGCCAGCAGTGGAGGACAGGGCCATGAGCAGTTCTTC
- | - | TRBJ1-3 | TRBV4-1 | CASSQWAGSGNTIYF | TGCGCCAGCAGCCAATGGGCCGGCTCTGGAAACACCATATATTTT
- | - | TRBJ2-2 | TRBV7-7 | CASSRLEGTGELFF | TGTGCTAGCAGCCGGCTCGAGGGTACCGGGGAGCTGTTTTTT
- | - | TRBJ2-2 | TRBV5-8 | CASSLKQVDTGELFF | TGTGCCAGCAGCTTGAAACAGGTGGATACCGGGGAGCTGTTTTTT
- | - | TRBJ2-7 | TRBV10-1 | CASSESAGVPYEQYF | TGCGCCAGCAGTGAGTCGGCAGGGGTCCCCTACGAGCAGTACTTC
- | TRBD2 | TRBJ2-1 | TRBV6-1 | CASSDGGALDEQFF | TGTGCCAGCAGTGACGGGGGGGCCTTAGATGAGCAGTTCTTC
few | - | TRBJ2-1 | TRBV9 | CASSDLSERQFF | TGTGCCAGCAGCGACCTTAGCGAAAGGCAGTTCTTC
few | TRBD1 | TRBJ2-7 | TRBV6-1 | CASSGERDRGRNEQYF | TGTGCCAGCAGTGGAGAGCGGGACAGGGGACGGAACGAGCAGTACTTC
- | - | TRBJ1-3 | TRBV6-1 | CASSRGASGNTIYF | TGTGCCAGCAGCCGGGGGGCCTCTGGAAACACCATATATTTT
- | - | TRBJ1-4 | TRBV28 | CASSLTATNEKLFF | TGTGCCAGCAGCCTTACAGCAACTAATGAAAAACTGTTTTTT
- | TRBD1 | TRBJ1-1 | TRBV2 | CASSSDRVNTEAFF | TGTGCCAGCAGTTCGGACAGGGTGAACACTGAAGCTTTCTTT
- | TRBD1 | TRBJ1-1 | TRBV7-3 | CASGTGVGEAFF | TGTGCCAGCGGTACAGGGGTTGGTGAAGCTTTCTTT
- | TRBD1 | TRBJ2-3 | TRBV15 | CATSRDLMTGGPDTQYF | TGTGCCACCAGCAGAGACTTAATGACAGGGGGGCCAGATACGCAGTATTTT
- | - | TRBJ2-7 | TRBV5-1 | CASSPYDRGGNEQYF | TGCGCCAGCAGCCCGTACGACAGGGGAGGGAACGAGCAGTACTTC
- | TRBD1 | TRBJ1-2 | TRBV5-4 | CAKEILLRGANYGYTF | TGTGCCAAAGAGATCCTGCTCAGGGGGGCGAACTATGGCTACACCTTC
once | - | TRBJ2-2 | TRBV28 | CASSLEANTGELFF | TGTGCCAGCAGTTTAGAGGCGAACACCGGGGAGCTGTTTTTT
- | - | TRBJ2-3 | TRBV5-1 | CASSPRGGGTDTQYF | TGCGCCAGCAGCCCCAGGGGTGGGGGCACAGATACGCAGTATTTT
- | TRBD1 | TRBJ1-5 | TRBV10-2 | CASSDTGQPSHQPQHF | TGCGCCAGCAGCGATACGGGACAGCCTTCTCATCAGCCCCAGCATTTT
- | TRBD1 | TRBJ2-7 | TRBV10-3 | CATRPAGTASYEQYF | TGTGCCACGCGCCCTGCCGGGACAGCCTCCTACGAGCAGTACTTC
- | TRBD1 | TRBJ1-2 | TRBV7-9 | CASGTANYGYTF | TGTGCCAGCGGGACAGCTAACTATGGCTACACCTTC